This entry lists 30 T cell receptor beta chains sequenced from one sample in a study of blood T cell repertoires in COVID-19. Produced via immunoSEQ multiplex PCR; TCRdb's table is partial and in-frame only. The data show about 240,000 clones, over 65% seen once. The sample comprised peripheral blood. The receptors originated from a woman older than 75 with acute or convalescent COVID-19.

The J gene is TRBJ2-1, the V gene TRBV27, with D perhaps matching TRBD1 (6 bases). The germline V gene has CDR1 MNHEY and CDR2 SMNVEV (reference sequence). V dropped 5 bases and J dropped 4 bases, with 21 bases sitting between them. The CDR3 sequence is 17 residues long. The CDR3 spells CASSTEYRATSYNEQFF. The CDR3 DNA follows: TGTGCCAGCAGTACAGAGTACAGGGCTACCTCGTACAATGAGCAGTTCTTC.

The CDR3 loop reads CASNKNTEAFF. The DNA for the CDR3 is TGTGCCAGTAACAAAAACACTGAAGCTTTCTTT. The chain has TRBV19 and TRBJ1-1; D is ambiguous. This CDR3 has 11 residues. Trimming took 7 bases from V and 2 from J, leaving 5 bases between them. CDR1 and CDR2 (germline): LNHDA, SQIVND (reference sequence).

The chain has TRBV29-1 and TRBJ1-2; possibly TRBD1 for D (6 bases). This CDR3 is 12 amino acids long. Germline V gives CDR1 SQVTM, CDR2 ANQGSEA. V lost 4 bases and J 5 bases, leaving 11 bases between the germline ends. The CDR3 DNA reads TGCAGCGTTGGTCAGGGGAAATATGGCTACACCTTC. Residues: CSVGQGKYGYTF.

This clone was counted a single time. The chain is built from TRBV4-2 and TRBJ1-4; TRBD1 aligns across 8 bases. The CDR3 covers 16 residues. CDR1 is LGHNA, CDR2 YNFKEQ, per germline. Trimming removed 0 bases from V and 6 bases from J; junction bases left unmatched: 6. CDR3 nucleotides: TGTGCCAGCAGCCAAGACCCCGGGACAGGTGATGAAAAACTGTTTTTT. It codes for CASSQDPGTGDEKLFF.

CDR3: CASSGAGTGYASINYGYTF. The CDR3 DNA reads as TGTGCCAGCAGCGGAGCCGGGACAGGGTACGCGTCGATCAACTATGGCTACACCTTC. This rearrangement joins TRBV5-6 to TRBJ1-2, with 9 bases fitting TRBD1. The V gene end was trimmed by 4 bases and the J gene end by 2 bases; junction bases not matched to a gene: 18. CDR1 SGHDT and CDR2 YYEEEE come from the germline V gene. The CDR3 totals 19 residues. Full variable domain (missing parts from reference TRBV5-6 and TRBJ1-2): DAGVTQSPTHLIKTRGQQVTLRCSPKSGHDTVSWYQQALGQGPQFIFQYYEEEERQRGNFPDRFSGHQFPNYSSELNVNALLLGDSALYLCASSGAGTGYASINYGYTFGSGTRLTVV.

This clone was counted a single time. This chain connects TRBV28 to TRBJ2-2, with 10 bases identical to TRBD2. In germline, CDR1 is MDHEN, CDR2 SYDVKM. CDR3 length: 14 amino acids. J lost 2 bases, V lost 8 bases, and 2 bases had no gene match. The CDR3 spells CASGLAANTGELFF. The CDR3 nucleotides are TGTGCCAGCGGACTAGCGGCCAACACCGGGGAGCTGTTTTTT.

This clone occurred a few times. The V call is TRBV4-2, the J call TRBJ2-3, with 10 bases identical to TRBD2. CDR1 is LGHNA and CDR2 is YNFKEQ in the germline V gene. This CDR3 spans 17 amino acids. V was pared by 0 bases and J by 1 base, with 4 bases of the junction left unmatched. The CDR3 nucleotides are TGTGCCAGCAGCCAAGATATAGGACTAGCGGGCACAGATACGCAGTATTTT. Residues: CASSQDIGLAGTDTQYF.

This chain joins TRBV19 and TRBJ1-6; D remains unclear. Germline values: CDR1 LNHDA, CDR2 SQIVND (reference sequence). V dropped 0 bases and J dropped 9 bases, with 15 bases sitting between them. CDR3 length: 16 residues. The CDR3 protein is CASSIDLEIIPSPLHF. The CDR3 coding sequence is TGTGCCAGTAGTATAGATCTGGAGATTATCCCTTCACCCCTCCACTTT.

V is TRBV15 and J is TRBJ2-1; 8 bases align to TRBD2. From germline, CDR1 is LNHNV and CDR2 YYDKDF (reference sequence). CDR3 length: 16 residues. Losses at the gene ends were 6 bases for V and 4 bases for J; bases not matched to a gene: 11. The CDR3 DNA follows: TGTGCCACCAGGAGATCTGCGGGAGGAAGTTACAATGAGCAGTTCTTC. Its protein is CATRRSAGGSYNEQFF.

CDR3 protein: CASSRPGGREAFF. CDR3 nucleotides: TGTGCCAGCAGCCGACCCGGGGGGCGTGAAGCTTTCTTT. This rearrangement joins TRBV7-8 to TRBJ1-1; D perhaps matches TRBD1 (6 bases). Trimming took 5 bases from V and 7 from J, leaving 14 bases between them. The germline V gene encodes CDR1 SGHVS and CDR2 FQNEAQ. The CDR3 consists of 13 residues.

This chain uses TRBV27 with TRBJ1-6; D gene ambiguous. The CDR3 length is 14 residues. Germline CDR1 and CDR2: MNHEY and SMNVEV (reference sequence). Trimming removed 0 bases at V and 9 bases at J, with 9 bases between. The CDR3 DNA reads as TGTGCCAGCAGTTTATCCCCTATTATTTCACCCCTCCACTTT. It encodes CASSLSPIISPLHF.

The CDR3, as DNA: TGTGCCAGTAGTACCTCATACACAGCAACTAATGAAAAACTGTTTTTT. It specifies CASSTSYTATNEKLFF. This chain joins TRBV19 and TRBJ1-4, with unresolved D. The germline V gene encodes CDR1 LNHDA and CDR2 SQIVND (reference sequence). This CDR3 is 16 amino acids long. V gave up 4 bases and J gave up 0 bases, with 12 bases separating them. The complete variable domain, with remaining parts taken from reference TRBV19 and TRBJ1-4, reads DGGITQSPKYLFRKEGQNVTLSCEQNLNHDAMYWYRQDPGQGLRLIYYSQIVNDFQKGDIAEGYSVSREKKESFPLTVTSAQKNPTAFYLCASSTSYTATNEKLFFGSGTQLSVL.

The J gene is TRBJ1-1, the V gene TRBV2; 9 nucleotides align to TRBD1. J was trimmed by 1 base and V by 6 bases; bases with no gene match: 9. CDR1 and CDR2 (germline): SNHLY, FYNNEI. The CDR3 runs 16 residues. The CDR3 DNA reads TGTGCCAGCAGCGATACAGGGGGCCGGAGGAACACTGAAGCTTTCTTT. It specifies CASSDTGGRRNTEAFF.

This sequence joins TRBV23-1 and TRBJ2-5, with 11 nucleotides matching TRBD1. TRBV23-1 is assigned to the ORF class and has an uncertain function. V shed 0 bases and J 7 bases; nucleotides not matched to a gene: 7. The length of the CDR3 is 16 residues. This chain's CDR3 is CASSQSRTGGLGTQYF. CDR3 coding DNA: TGCGCCAGCAGTCAATCACGGACAGGGGGCTTAGGGACCCAGTACTTC.

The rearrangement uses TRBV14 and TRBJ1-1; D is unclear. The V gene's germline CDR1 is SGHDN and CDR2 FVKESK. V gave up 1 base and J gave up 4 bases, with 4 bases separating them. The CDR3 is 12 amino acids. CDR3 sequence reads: CASSQARTEAFF. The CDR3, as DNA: TGTGCCAGCAGCCAAGCCCGCACTGAAGCTTTCTTT.

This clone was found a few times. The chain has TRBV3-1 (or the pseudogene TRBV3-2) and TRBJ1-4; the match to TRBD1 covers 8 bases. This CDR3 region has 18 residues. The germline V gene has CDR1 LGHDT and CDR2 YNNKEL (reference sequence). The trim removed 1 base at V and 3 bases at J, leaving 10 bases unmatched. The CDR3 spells CASSQVLGRGPSNEKLFF. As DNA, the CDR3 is TGTGCCAGCAGCCAAGTTTTGGGCAGGGGGCCGTCTAATGAAAAACTGTTTTTT.

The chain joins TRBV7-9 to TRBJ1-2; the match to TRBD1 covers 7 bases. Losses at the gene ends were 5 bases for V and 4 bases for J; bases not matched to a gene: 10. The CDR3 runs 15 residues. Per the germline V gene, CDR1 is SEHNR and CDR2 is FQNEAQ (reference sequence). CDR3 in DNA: TGTGCCAGCAGCCCAACAGGGGCCGAGGGCTATGGCTACACCTTC. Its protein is CASSPTGAEGYGYTF.

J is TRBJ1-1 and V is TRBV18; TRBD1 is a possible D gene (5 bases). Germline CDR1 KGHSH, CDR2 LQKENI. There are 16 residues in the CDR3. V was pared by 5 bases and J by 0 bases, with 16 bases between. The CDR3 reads CASSTGPGLMNTEAFF. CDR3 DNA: TGTGCCAGCTCAACGGGTCCAGGGTTGATGAACACTGAAGCTTTCTTT.

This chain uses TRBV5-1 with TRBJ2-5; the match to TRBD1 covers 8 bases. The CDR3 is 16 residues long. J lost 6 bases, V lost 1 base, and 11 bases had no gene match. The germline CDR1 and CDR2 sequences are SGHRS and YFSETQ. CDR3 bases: TGCGCCAGCAGCTTGCAAGCCGGACAGGGTATGCAGACCCAGTACTTC. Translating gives CASSLQAGQGMQTQYF. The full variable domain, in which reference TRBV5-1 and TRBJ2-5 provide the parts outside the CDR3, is KAGVTQTPRYLIKTRGQQVTLSCSPISGHRSVSWYQQTPGQGLQFLFEYFSETQRNKGNFPGRFSGRQFSNSRSEMNVSTLELGDSALYLCASSLQAGQGMQTQYFGPGTRLLVL.

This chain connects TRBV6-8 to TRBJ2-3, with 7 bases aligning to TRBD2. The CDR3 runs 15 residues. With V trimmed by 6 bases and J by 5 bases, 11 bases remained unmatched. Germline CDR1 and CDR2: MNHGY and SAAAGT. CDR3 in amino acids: CASSSWGGGRDTQYF. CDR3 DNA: TGTGCCAGCAGCTCCTGGGGGGGAGGAAGAGATACGCAGTATTTT.

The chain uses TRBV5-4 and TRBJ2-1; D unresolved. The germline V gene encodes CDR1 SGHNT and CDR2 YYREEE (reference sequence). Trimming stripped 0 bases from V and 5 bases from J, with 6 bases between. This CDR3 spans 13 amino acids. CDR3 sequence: CASSLGADNEQFF. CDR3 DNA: TGTGCCAGCAGCTTGGGCGCTGACAATGAGCAGTTCTTC.

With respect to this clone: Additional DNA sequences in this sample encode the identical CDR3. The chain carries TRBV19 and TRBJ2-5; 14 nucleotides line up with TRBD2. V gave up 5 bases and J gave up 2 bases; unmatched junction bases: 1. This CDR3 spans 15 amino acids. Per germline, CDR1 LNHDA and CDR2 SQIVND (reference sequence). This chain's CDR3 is CASSRLAGGQETQYF. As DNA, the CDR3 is TGTGCCAGTAGTCGACTAGCGGGAGGGCAAGAGACCCAGTACTTC.

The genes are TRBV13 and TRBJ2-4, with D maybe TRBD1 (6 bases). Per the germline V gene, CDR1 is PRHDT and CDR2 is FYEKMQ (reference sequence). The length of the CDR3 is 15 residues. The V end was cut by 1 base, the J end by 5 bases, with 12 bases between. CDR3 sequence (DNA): TGTGCCAGCAGCTTAGCTGGGGACACCCAAAACATTCAGTACTTC. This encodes CASSLAGDTQNIQYF.

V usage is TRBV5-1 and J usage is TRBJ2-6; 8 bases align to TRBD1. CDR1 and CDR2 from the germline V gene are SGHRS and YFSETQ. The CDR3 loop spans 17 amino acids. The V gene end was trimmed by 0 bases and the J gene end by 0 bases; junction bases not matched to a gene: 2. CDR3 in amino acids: CASSLATGGSGANVLTF. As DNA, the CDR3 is TGCGCCAGCAGCTTGGCTACAGGGGGCTCTGGGGCCAACGTCCTGACTTTC.

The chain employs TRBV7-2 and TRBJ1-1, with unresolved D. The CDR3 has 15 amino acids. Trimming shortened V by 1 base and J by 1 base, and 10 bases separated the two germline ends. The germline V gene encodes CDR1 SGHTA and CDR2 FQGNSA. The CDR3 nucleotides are TGTGCCAGCAGCTTAGTCCCCGGGAGGAACACTGAAGCTTTCTTT. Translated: CASSLVPGRNTEAFF.

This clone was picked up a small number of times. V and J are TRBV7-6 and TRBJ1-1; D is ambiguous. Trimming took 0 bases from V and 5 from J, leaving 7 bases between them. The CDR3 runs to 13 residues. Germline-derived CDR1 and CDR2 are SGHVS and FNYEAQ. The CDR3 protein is CASSLARVTEAFF. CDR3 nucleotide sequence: TGTGCCAGCAGCTTAGCGCGTGTTACTGAAGCTTTCTTT.

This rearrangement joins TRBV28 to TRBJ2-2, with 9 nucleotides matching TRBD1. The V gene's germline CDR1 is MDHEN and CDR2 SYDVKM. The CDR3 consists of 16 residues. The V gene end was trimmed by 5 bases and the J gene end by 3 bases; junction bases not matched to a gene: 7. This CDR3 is CASSPHRGHDTGELFF. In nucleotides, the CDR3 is TGTGCCAGCAGTCCCCACAGGGGGCACGACACCGGGGAGCTGTTTTTT.

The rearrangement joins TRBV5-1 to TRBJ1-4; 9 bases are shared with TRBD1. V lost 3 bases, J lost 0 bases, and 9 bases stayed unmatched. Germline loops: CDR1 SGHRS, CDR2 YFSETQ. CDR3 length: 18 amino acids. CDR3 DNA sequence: TGCGCCAGCAGCTCCGGGACAGGGACTAAGTCAACTAATGAAAAACTGTTTTTT. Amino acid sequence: CASSSGTGTKSTNEKLFF.

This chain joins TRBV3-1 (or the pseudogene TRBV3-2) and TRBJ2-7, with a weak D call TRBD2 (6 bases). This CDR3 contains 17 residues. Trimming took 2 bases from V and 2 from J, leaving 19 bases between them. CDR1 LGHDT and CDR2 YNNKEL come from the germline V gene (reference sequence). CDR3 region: CASSQQPSTSGAYEQYF. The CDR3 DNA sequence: TGTGCCAGCAGCCAACAGCCGTCGACTAGTGGAGCCTACGAGCAGTACTTC.

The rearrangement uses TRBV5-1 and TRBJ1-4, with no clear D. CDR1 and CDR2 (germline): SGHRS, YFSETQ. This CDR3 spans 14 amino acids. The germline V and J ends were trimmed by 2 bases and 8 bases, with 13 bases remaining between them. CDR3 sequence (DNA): TGCGCCAGCAGCTTTGGGAGGGAGAGCGAAAAACTGTTTTTT. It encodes CASSFGRESEKLFF.